This TCR beta chain was documented in a study of T cell repertoires in cytomegalovirus infection (dated by TCRdb to about 2019). Turning to the overall study: The peptide stimulations were aimed at well-studied HLA-B-restricted epitopes as well as recently identified HLA-C-restricted CMV epitopes, whose presentation resists viral immunomodulation. Donor HLA type was relevant to the analysis, because carriage of CMV infection together with the matching HLA type was indicated by public TCR beta signatures. Study-level results and caveats: In the ex vivo response, HLA-C-restricted CMV-specific TCR beta clonotypes were dominant, and in two of eight donors the single most frequent clonotype came from this HLA-C-restricted group. In both this cohort and an independent roughly 360-donor cohort, the cumulative frequency of public TCR beta family members distinguished carriers of CMV infection plus the relevant HLA type.

This clonotype was counted at least ten times. Its antigen is still unknown. No per-base quality is available; no much larger clone lies one base away. The instrument given in TCRdb is Illumina HiSeq 1500. TCRdb applied fastp at Q25 and MiXCR to the public reads, then kept only in-frame beta chains. Every entry covers one CDR3 protein and lists the most common genes and DNA from its rows. The sample data list fewer than 900,000 distinct CDR3 sequences, and about 29% of these were observed just once. The ten largest clonotypes hold around 13% of the sample. The germline V gene gives CDR1 as SGHTA and CDR2 as FQGNSA. V loses 6 bases, J loses 0 bases, and the germline ends lie 12 bases apart. The CDR3 covers 14 residues, taking in both the cysteine and the valine. The entry retains the CDR3 DNA only, 42 bases that are in frame from base 1. Read against the paper, the sample's treatment or condition label means: in vitro stimulation with specific CMV peptide epitopes to enrich CMV-specific T cells.

The sequencing used cultured CD8+ T cells from PBMCs, collected from culture after CMV antigen stimulation. This chain is built from TRBV7-2 and TRBJ2-7; there is no confident call for the D gene. The receptor's source is a human donor in good health (CMV status not recorded). Some clones in this sample may be carry-over from other donors' samples. The CDR3 has the sequence CASSSTPSSYEQYV. In nucleotide form, the sequence is TGTGCCAGCAGTTCCACACCAAGCTCCTACGAGCAGTACGTC.